The next 17 T cell receptor beta chains were all read from a single sample in a study of tumor-infiltrating lymphocytes in primary liver carcinoma. Both blood RNA, taken from unsorted whole blood, and germline DNA were extracted. Synthesis of TCR beta cDNA was carried out from approximately 500 ng total RNA with a constant-region primer. Slightly modified ARM-PCR with three nested multiplex PCR rounds yielded TCR beta libraries. TRBV1-TRBV30 forward primers paired with a C-beta reverse primer drove the first two PCR rounds, about 10 cycles each. TCRdb reprocessed the multiplex PCR reads via MiXCR and lists one record per CDR3 protein. The sample holds about 320,000 distinct CDR3 sequences, less than 75% seen once. Sequenced sample: peripheral blood. The receptors shown here come from a man aged 35 to 55 with primary liver carcinoma and hepatitis B virus infection.

The chain links TRBV6-1 to TRBJ1-1, with TRBD1 matching over 9 bases. The CDR3 spans 18 residues. Germline assignment: CDR1 MNHNS and CDR2 SASEGT. Germline trimming cut 6 bases from V and 9 bases from J; bases unmatched to any gene: 23. CDR3 DNA sequence: TGTGCCAGCAGGCCGAGTAGGGACAGGGTAAAGGAGAAGACTAAAGCTTTCTTT. Residues: CASRPSRDRVKEKTKAFF.

This chain joins TRBV11-2 and TRBJ1-1; 9 bases agree with TRBD1. The junction had 10 bases not matched to a gene; V was cut back by 11 bases and J by 3 bases. The CDR3 is made up of 14 amino acids. The germline gives CDR1 SGHAT, CDR2 FQNNGV. The DNA for the CDR3 is TGTGCCGACAGCTACGGACAGGGGTACACTGAAGCTTTCTTT. It is translated as CADSYGQGYTEAFF.

The rearrangement joins TRBV12-3 or TRBV12-4 to TRBJ1-5; 8 nucleotides match TRBD1. The V segment lost 5 bases and the J segment 5 bases; nucleotides outside the gene matches: 8. The CDR3 is made up of 15 amino acids. The CDR3 bases are TGTGCCAGCAGTACGGGACAGGCGGATTATCAGCCCCAGCATTTT. It translates to CASSTGQADYQPQHF.

The rearrangement links TRBV4-1 to TRBJ2-5, with a tentative D call TRBD1 (6 bases). Germline V lookup: CDR1 MGHRA, CDR2 YSYEKL. CDR3 length equals 17 residues. Trimming took 1 base from V and 7 from J, leaving 22 bases between them. The DNA for the CDR3 is TGCGCCAGCAGCCAAGTGACTGCAGGGGAGAACGAGGGGACCCAGTACTTC. Its translation: CASSQVTAGENEGTQYF.

As regards this clonotype: A read error may explain this, as a much larger clone is one base away. The rearrangement joins TRBV6-1 to TRBJ2-3; D uncertain. Trimming pared 7 bases from V and 4 bases from J, leaving 15 bases between. This CDR3 contains 14 residues. Germline V gene sequence: CDR1 MNHNS, CDR2 SASEGT. DNA for the CDR3: TGTGCCAGCAATGGAAACCAGGCCCCAGATACGCAGTATTTT. Translated: CASNGNQAPDTQYF.

Comment on this clonotype: A clone one base away is much larger, so this may be a read error. The rearrangement links TRBV10-2 to TRBJ2-3, with D maybe TRBD2 (6 bases). From germline, CDR1 is WSHSY and CDR2 SAAADI. The CDR3 is 13 residues long. Here the CDR3 DNA reads TGCGACAGCAGTGTTCTCTCTAGCGAAGCGCAGTATTTT. Protein: CDSSVLSSEAQYF.

This chain connects TRBV7-9 to TRBJ2-4; D call uncertain. The CDR3 is 15 residues long. The V gene's germline CDR1 is SEHNR and CDR2 FQNEAQ (reference sequence). V was shortened by 6 bases and J by 0 bases, with 12 bases between the two germline ends. The DNA for the CDR3 is TGTGCCAGCAGGTCGACGGACCTAGCCAAAAACATTCAGTACTTC. Protein product: CASRSTDLAKNIQYF.

A remark on this clonotype: A much larger clonotype is one base distant, so this may be a read error. This chain joins TRBV5-5 and TRBJ1-1; D is undetermined. The CDR3 has 15 amino acids. The germline gives CDR1 SGHKS, CDR2 YYEKEE (reference sequence). CDR3 in amino acids: CTSSHNFQRNTEAFF. In DNA, the CDR3 is TGTACCAGCAGCCACAATTTTCAGCGAAACACTGAAGCTTTCTTT.

To note about this clonotype: The junction departs from germline at one end; a sequencing error may be responsible. The chain joins TRBV11-2 to TRBJ2-7, with D perhaps matching TRBD2 (6 bases). The V gene's germline CDR1 is SGHAT and CDR2 FQNNGV. The CDR3 loop spans 14 amino acids. CDR3 protein: CATNLGLAAYKQCF. The CDR3 nucleotides are TGTGCCACCAACTTGGGACTCGCTGCCTACAAGCAGTGCTTC. Full variable domain (rest looked up from reference TRBV11-2 and TRBJ2-7): EAGVAQSPRYKIIEKRQSVAFWCNPISGHATLYWYQQILGQGPKLLIQFQNNGVVDDSQLPKDRFSAERLKGVDSTLKIQPAKLEDSAVYLCATNLGLAAYKQCFGPGTRLTVT.

This clonotype was seen once. This chain links TRBV11-1 with TRBJ2-3; D unclear. V lost 5 bases to trimming and J lost 3 bases, with 12 bases between them. CDR1 is SGHAT, CDR2 FQDESV, per germline (reference sequence). CDR3 length: 14 amino acids. The CDR3 DNA follows: TGTGCCAGCAGCCTTATGGTGGCGACAGATACGCAGTATTTT. Protein product: CASSLMVATDTQYF.

A remark on this clonotype: This may come from a read error, since a much larger clone is one base off. The genes are TRBV4-3 and TRBJ2-5; D call uncertain. V was trimmed by 5 bases and J by 4 bases, leaving 11 bases between them. Germline values: CDR1 LGHNA, CDR2 YSLEER. CDR3 size: 13 residues. The CDR3 DNA follows: TGCGCCAGCAGCGGACGTCTGAGAGAGACCCAGTACTTC. Protein: CASSGRLRETQYF.

Notes on this clonotype: Because the CDR3 is missing its conserved closing phenylalanine or tryptophan, this is likely a read error. The chain couples TRBV29-1 to TRBJ1-1; D gene ambiguous. The germline V and J ends were trimmed by 7 bases and 11 bases, with 17 bases remaining between them. In germline, CDR1 is SQVTM, CDR2 ANQGSEA. The CDR3 consists of 11 residues. The CDR3 reads CSGSTKSGAFL. The CDR3 DNA is TGCAGCGGATCCACAAAGAGTGGGGCTTTCTTA.

This clonotype was counted many times. V usage is TRBV12-3 or TRBV12-4 and J usage is TRBJ1-5; D perhaps matches TRBD1 (5 bases). CDR3 size: 12 residues. The V end was cut by 8 bases, the J end by 1 base, with 6 bases between. DNA of the CDR3: TGTGCCAGCGGGGACAGCAATCAGCCCCAGCATTTT. Translation gives CASGDSNQPQHF.

The chain uses TRBV15 and TRBJ2-7; TRBD1 matches 8 bases. Trimming removed 1 base from V and 2 bases from J; junction bases left unmatched: 1. The CDR3 covers 14 residues. CDR1 LNHNV and CDR2 YYDKDF come from the germline V gene (reference sequence). CDR3 sequence: CATSRAGQAYEQYF. The CDR3 DNA is TGTGCCACCAGCAGAGCGGGACAGGCCTACGAGCAGTACTTC.

About this clonotype itself: Sequence at one end of the junction differs from germline and may be a read error. The chain uses TRBV12-3 or TRBV12-4 and TRBJ2-1; D gene uncertain. This CDR3 comprises 17 residues. The CDR3 region has the DNA TGTGCCAGCAATTTATCCTGGGGAATGGGCTCCTACAATGAGCAGTTCTTC. Its protein product is CASNLSWGMGSYNEQFF.

A remark on this clonotype: A read error is likely, as this CDR3 ends without the conserved phenylalanine or tryptophan. The genes are TRBV11-1 and TRBJ2-5; weak D call: TRBD2 (5 bases). CDR1 is SGHAT and CDR2 is FQDESV in the germline V gene (reference sequence). The CDR3 covers 16 residues. CDR3 loop: CAGSLSPVASQDTQYS. CDR3 DNA: TGTGCCGGCAGCTTATCACCGGTAGCGAGTCAAGACACCCAGTACTCC.

Note on this clonotype: Being one base from a much bigger clone, this may be a read error. The chain links TRBV29-1 to TRBJ1-1; D not certain. The CDR3 spans 13 residues. From germline, CDR1 is SQVTM and CDR2 ANQGSEA. CDR3 DNA sequence: TGCAACGTAATCGTCCGGAGGAACACTGAAGCTTTCTTT. Protein sequence: CNVIVRRNTEAFF.